This T cell receptor beta chain was documented in a study of CD8+CD57+ T cells in acquired aplastic anemia. Study as a whole: Sorted CD4+ and CD8+ cells yielded DNA averaging around 3 ug. Researchers reported that healthy donors averaged roughly 11 million reads for CD4+ cells.

The CDR3 extends over 16 amino acids. The J segment lost 1 base and the V segment lost 1 base, leaving 4 bases of the junction unmatched. CDR1 SGHNT and CDR2 YYREEE come from the germline V gene (reference sequence). TCR beta VDJ and CDR3 were profiled, and genomic DNA was the template. From the reads, TCRdb called clonotypes with MiXCR, one entry per CDR3 protein. The table includes 98,000 or so distinct CDR3 sequences, under 60% detected once. The chain is built from TRBV5-4 and TRBJ2-3; 9 positions agree with TRBD2. The clonotype originates from a human donor in good health, serving as a control. Sequenced: sorted CD4+, CD8+, or CD8+CD57+ T cells (not recorded which) from PBMCs. In DNA form, the CDR3 reads TGTGCCAGCAGCTTGCGCGGGGGGGCCTGCACAGATACGCAGTATTTT. Translating it yields CASSLRGGACTDTQYF.